Given below is one T cell receptor beta chain in context. CDR1 is LGHNA and CDR2 is YNFKEQ in the germline V gene. This CDR3 has 17 residues. Trimming removed 0 bases from V and 1 base from J; junction bases left unmatched: 3. This specimen belongs to a study of blood T cell repertoires in COVID-19. Overall study context: T cells, B-cell-depleted T cells, or PBMCs supplied cDNA or gDNA.

Per the authors' pipeline: Reference gene primer amplification gave nucleated cell count estimates. This table comes from immunoSEQ multiplex PCR, and its TCRdb copy is limited to in-frame clones, with some not included. V and J calls and clone size follow that table, whereas D and trimming were derived from the DNA. The table lists 95,000 or so clones, around 86% of them singletons. The TCR sequence derives from an older woman with acute or convalescent COVID-19. The specimen was peripheral blood. The chain is built from TRBV4-2 and TRBJ1-3; TRBD1 matches at 10 bases. The CDR3 spells CASSQDRTGGSGNTIYF. As DNA, the CDR3 is TGTGCCAGCAGCCAAGATCGGACAGGGGGTTCTGGAAACACCATATATTTT.